Listed below are T cell receptor beta chains from one sample, sequenced in a study of spatial heterogeneity in lung cancer. MiXCR, run by TCRdb on the 5' RACE reads, gives a single entry per CDR3 protein. The sample lists roughly 4,400 distinct CDR3 sequences; more than 7% were seen once. The starting material was lung tumor tissue, obtained at surgery. The receptors originated from a female donor with early-stage non-small cell lung cancer. The conserved cysteine and the conserved F or W are not part of the CDR3 here. Fields, in order: V gene, J gene, D gene, CDR3 protein. A D gene is named only where the DNA matches it firmly.

V: TRBV7-9; J: TRBJ2-7; D: -; CDR3: ASSLFRDGSYEQY
V: TRBV11-3; J: TRBJ1-1; D: TRBD1; CDR3: ASSPGQGWGAF
V: TRBV5-1; J: TRBJ2-5; D: -; CDR3: ASSPGTLQETQY
V: TRBV3-1; J: TRBJ2-1; D: TRBD2; CDR3: ASSSGLAGAPDNEQF
V: TRBV25-1; J: TRBJ1-3; D: -; CDR3: ASSATGLGNTIY
V: TRBV28; J: TRBJ2-1; D: -; CDR3: ASSFGVARGDNEQF
V: TRBV5-1; J: TRBJ2-3; D: -; CDR3: ASSRSGASTDTQY
V: TRBV11-3; J: TRBJ2-7; D: -; CDR3: ASSLRTGHHEQY
V: TRBV20-1; J: TRBJ2-3; D: -; CDR3: SASFGGRSTDTQY
V: TRBV5-6; J: TRBJ2-7; D: -; CDR3: ASSLGVRSYEQY
V: TRBV2; J: TRBJ1-2; D: TRBD1; CDR3: ASRDGQGRAYGYT
V: TRBV7-2; J: TRBJ1-6; D: -; CDR3: ASSLGLGLDSPLH
V: TRBV19; J: TRBJ1-1; D: -; CDR3: ASSPPTGIYTEAF
V: TRBV7-6; J: TRBJ2-1; D: TRBD2; CDR3: ASSPRGFSGGNEQF
V: TRBV18; J: TRBJ2-7; D: -; CDR3: ASSPPWGSYEQY
V: TRBV7-3; J: TRBJ2-2; D: -; CDR3: ASSPQGSTGELF
V: TRBV5-1; J: TRBJ2-1; D: -; CDR3: ASSLGNEQF
V: TRBV13; J: TRBJ1-2; D: -; CDR3: ASSLEVSNYGYT
V: TRBV19; J: TRBJ1-2; D: -; CDR3: ASSIFGGDGYT
V: TRBV11-3; J: TRBJ2-4; D: -; CDR3: ASSLEAGSRIQY
V: TRBV4-2; J: TRBJ1-1; D: -; CDR3: ASSPQNRASTEAF
V: TRBV7-2; J: TRBJ2-1; D: -; CDR3: ASSLEAENEQF
V: TRBV6-1; J: TRBJ2-7; D: -; CDR3: ASNLAYLTHEQY
V: TRBV6-5; J: TRBJ2-4; D: -; CDR3: ASSPASANIQY
V: TRBV7-2; J: TRBJ2-5; D: -; CDR3: ASSSPLGGRWETQY
V: TRBV25-1; J: TRBJ1-5; D: TRBD1; CDR3: ASSGTGGRYGQPQH
V: TRBV12-3/TRBV12-4; J: TRBJ1-6; D: -; CDR3: ASSLFPKGSSYNSPLH
V: TRBV6-5; J: TRBJ1-3; D: -; CDR3: ASSAGDTKGNTIY
V: TRBV12-3/TRBV12-4; J: TRBJ2-3; D: -; CDR3: ASSLGTADTQY
V: TRBV6-6; J: TRBJ2-1; D: TRBD1; CDR3: ASSYGATGALNNEQF
V: TRBV4-2; J: TRBJ2-2; D: TRBD2; CDR3: ASSRFDGLALTGELF
V: TRBV9; J: TRBJ2-5; D: -; CDR3: ASMGPSGTQY
V: TRBV5-1; J: TRBJ2-1; D: TRBD2; CDR3: ASSLAGLELTEQF
V: TRBV5-4; J: TRBJ1-2; D: -; CDR3: ASSLDNYGYT
V: TRBV7-3; J: TRBJ2-3; D: TRBD2; CDR3: ASSPGSSGVHTDTQY
V: TRBV9; J: TRBJ2-7; D: TRBD2; CDR3: ASSVGLASEQY
V: TRBV7-3; J: TRBJ2-1; D: TRBD1; CDR3: ASSSQPGTGIHNEQF
V: TRBV12-3/TRBV12-4; J: TRBJ1-2; D: -; CDR3: ASSLAMLTT
V: TRBV7-9; J: TRBJ2-3; D: TRBD2; CDR3: ASSLGLENPTDTQY
V: TRBV3-1; J: TRBJ2-5; D: TRBD2; CDR3: ASSQGLAGPTETQY
V: TRBV29-1; J: TRBJ2-4; D: TRBD1; CDR3: SGSQGATNIQY
V: TRBV28; J: TRBJ1-2; D: TRBD1; CDR3: ASSLTGTGYGYT
V: TRBV20-1; J: TRBJ2-4; D: -; CDR3: SAGPLADLKNIQY
V: TRBV7-2; J: TRBJ1-1; D: -; CDR3: ASSLAGNTEAF
V: TRBV5-1; J: TRBJ2-1; D: -; CDR3: ASSPTDNEQF
V: TRBV29-1; J: TRBJ2-7; D: -; CDR3: SVVLTAYEQY
V: TRBV28; J: TRBJ2-7; D: -; CDR3: ASRLPGHSPYEQY
V: TRBV2; J: TRBJ2-3; D: -; CDR3: ASSGGTKRSTDTQY